This passage covers 18 T cell receptor beta chains from one sample sequenced in a study of blood T cell repertoires in COVID-19 (dated by TCRdb to about 2020). Library prep was done by the immunoSEQ multiplex PCR assay. TCRdb mirrors the immuneACCESS table, restricted to in-frame sequences. Some clones are absent from its copies; in checked studies, under half trace to an unresolved V gene, and the reason for the others is unknown. Here the sample has under 250,000 clones; 81% occur a single time. About 7.4% of the sample belongs to the ten largest clones. Sequences were obtained from peripheral blood. These receptors all come from an elderly woman with acute or convalescent COVID-19.

This clone was detected only a few times. The chain recombines TRBV20-1 with TRBJ1-1, with D possibly TRBD1 on 5 matching bases. Germline V gene sequence: CDR1 DFQATT, CDR2 SNEGSKA (reference sequence). CDR3 length equals 11 residues. Trimming stripped 6 bases from V and 6 bases from J, with 11 bases between. The CDR3 spells CSALTGAEAFF. CDR3 DNA sequence: TGCAGTGCATTGACGGGGGCTGAAGCTTTCTTT.

The V gene is TRBV6-5, the J gene TRBJ1-2, with 9 positions matching TRBD1. Germline assignment: CDR1 MNHEY and CDR2 SVGAGI. The CDR3 loop spans 14 amino acids. Germline trimming cut 5 bases from V and 5 bases from J; bases unmatched to any gene: 6. CDR3 nucleotides: TGTGCCAGCAGTCCCGACAGGGGGGGATATGGCTACACCTTC. It codes for CASSPDRGGYGYTF.

This clone showed up just a few times. The chain joins TRBV19 to TRBJ1-5, with D possibly TRBD1 on 6 matching bases. The CDR3 is 15 residues long. The germline gives CDR1 LNHDA, CDR2 SQIVND (reference sequence). Trimming shortened V by 1 base and J by 4 bases, and 11 bases separated the two germline ends. In nucleotides, the CDR3 is TGTGCCAGTAGTATAGGAGGGACAACTAATCAGCCCCAGCATTTT. As protein: CASSIGGTTNQPQHF.

Regarding this clone: The sample holds other DNA sequences that translate to the same CDR3. This chain connects TRBV5-1 to TRBJ2-3; D is possibly TRBD1 (6 bases). The germline V and J ends were trimmed by 0 bases and 2 bases, with 10 bases remaining between them. This CDR3 region has 15 residues. From germline, CDR1 is SGHRS and CDR2 YFSETQ. The CDR3 DNA is TGCGCCAGCAGCTTGGCCGACAGGTCCACAGATACGCAGTATTTT. It translates to CASSLADRSTDTQYF.

This chain joins TRBV11-3 and TRBJ2-3, with 8 positions matching TRBD2. This CDR3 has 15 residues. CDR1 is SGHNT and CDR2 is YENEEA in the germline V gene. The J segment lost 6 bases and the V segment lost 3 bases, leaving 8 bases of the junction unmatched. CDR3 sequence (DNA): TGTGCCAGCAGCTTGGGAGCGGGAGATCTGGATACGCAGTATTTT. Its translation: CASSLGAGDLDTQYF.

This sequence joins TRBV6-1 and TRBJ2-1; the match to TRBD2 covers 8 bases. CDR1 and CDR2 from the germline V gene are MNHNS and SASEGT. Trimming cost V 1 base and J 15 bases; bases outside gene matches: 8. This CDR3 is built from 13 residues. CDR3: CASSEGFSGIGFF. The CDR3 DNA reads as TGTGCCAGCAGTGAAGGTTTTAGCGGGATCGGGTTCTTC.

The genes are TRBV6-5 and TRBJ2-5; D possibly corresponds to TRBD2 (7 bases). The V end lost 8 bases, the J end lost 2 bases, and 15 bases lay between the germline ends. This CDR3 comprises 14 residues. Germline assignment: CDR1 MNHEY and CDR2 SVGAGI. In DNA, the CDR3 is TGTGCCAGCTCGAGGGGGAGGGCACAAGAGACCCAGTACTTC. Its translation is CASSRGRAQETQYF.

This chain joins TRBV5-1 and TRBJ2-5; 9 bases are shared with TRBD2. The V gene's germline CDR1 is SGHRS and CDR2 YFSETQ. This CDR3 comprises 16 residues. The V gene end was trimmed by 7 bases and the J gene end by 5 bases; junction bases not matched to a gene: 15. The CDR3 bases are TGCGCCAGCTACCCAGGGGCTAGCGGGGAGTCGGAGACCCAGTACTTC. As protein: CASYPGASGESETQYF.

This sequence joins TRBV11-2 and TRBJ1-4, with D uncertain. Germline loops: CDR1 SGHAT, CDR2 FQNNGV. CDR3 size: 14 residues. The V end lost 3 bases, the J end lost 7 bases, and 12 bases lay between the germline ends. CDR3: CASSFSTAVEKLFF. The CDR3 coding sequence is TGTGCCAGCAGCTTCTCCACAGCTGTTGAAAAACTGTTTTTT.

The chain couples TRBV30 to TRBJ2-1; 12 bases are a match to TRBD2. V was pared by 5 bases and J by 7 bases, with 12 bases of the junction left unmatched. The CDR3 is 16 residues long. Germline CDR1 GTSNPN, CDR2 SVGIG (reference sequence). CDR3 sequence (DNA): TGTGCCTGGGGCACAGGTAGACTAGCGGGAGCGAATGAGCAGTTCTTC. Amino acids: CAWGTGRLAGANEQFF.

This clone was picked up one time. The chain recombines TRBV12-3 or TRBV12-4 with TRBJ2-7, with D possibly matching TRBD2 (5 bases). This CDR3 contains 12 residues. The ends were cut back, 1 base at V and 6 bases at J, with 7 bases in the middle. CDR3 in amino acids: CASSLGAGEQYF. CDR3 nucleotides: TGTGCCAGCAGTTTAGGTGCGGGCGAGCAGTACTTC.

The chain links TRBV3-1 (or the pseudogene TRBV3-2) to TRBJ2-7, with TRBD2 identical over 7 bases. The CDR3 runs to 14 residues. The ends lost 4 bases at V and 2 bases at J; junction bases unmatched: 5. From germline, CDR1 is LGHDT and CDR2 YNNKEL (reference sequence). The CDR3 region has the DNA TGTGCCAGCAGCCTAGGACTAGGACCCTACGAGCAGTACTTC. Translated: CASSLGLGPYEQYF.

J is TRBJ2-3 and V is TRBV3-1 (or the pseudogene TRBV3-2), with TRBD1 matching over 9 bases. With V trimmed by 4 bases and J by 4 bases, 6 bases remained unmatched. The CDR3 is made up of 15 amino acids. CDR1 and CDR2 from the germline V gene are LGHDT and YNNKEL (reference sequence). The DNA for the CDR3 is TGTGCCAGCAGCCCCGGCGGGACAGGGCCAGATACGCAGTATTTT. This encodes CASSPGGTGPDTQYF.

The V gene is TRBV5-1, the J gene TRBJ1-1; D gene uncertain. The CDR3 has 13 residues. From germline, CDR1 is SGHRS and CDR2 YFSETQ. V gave up 2 bases and J gave up 1 base, with 6 bases separating them. The CDR3 DNA is TGCGCCAGCAGCTTCGAGAGGAACACTGAAGCTTTCTTT. Translated: CASSFERNTEAFF. Looking up the rest from reference TRBV5-1 and TRBJ1-1 gives the full variable domain: KAGVTQTPRYLIKTRGQQVTLSCSPISGHRSVSWYQQTPGQGLQFLFEYFSETQRNKGNFPGRFSGRQFSNSRSEMNVSTLELGDSALYLCASSFERNTEAFFGQGTRLTVV.

V is TRBV25-1 and J is TRBJ1-2; TRBD1 matches at 8 bases. Germline V gene data show CDR1 as MGHDK and CDR2 as SYGVNS. CDR3 length: 14 amino acids. V trimming: 2 bases; J trimming: 8 bases; junction bases outside the gene matches: 7. The CDR3 here is CASSEGQGVSGYTF. The CDR3 region has the DNA TGTGCCAGCAGTGAAGGACAGGGAGTGTCCGGCTACACCTTC.

This clone has ten or more counts. The V and J genes are TRBV6-2 or TRBV6-3 and TRBJ2-7, with 9 bases that match TRBD2. The trim removed 4 bases at V and 7 bases at J, leaving 8 bases unmatched. The CDR3 consists of 14 residues. Germline CDR1 and CDR2: MNHEY and SVGEGT. CDR3 nucleotide sequence: TGTGCCAGCAGTTCCGGGACTAGCTGGAGGGAGCAGTACTTC. It specifies CASSSGTSWREQYF.

V gene TRBV15 combines with J gene TRBJ2-5, with D unclear. The CDR3 is 12 amino acids. V was pared by 6 bases and J by 2 bases, with 7 bases between. Germline CDR1 and CDR2: LNHNV and YYDKDF (reference sequence). CDR3 sequence: CATSNRQETQYF. CDR3 DNA: TGTGCCACCAGTAACAGACAAGAGACCCAGTACTTC.

V gene TRBV20-1 combines with J gene TRBJ1-2; D is undetermined. Trimming removed 0 bases from V and 12 bases from J, with 11 bases in between. The length of the CDR3 is 11 residues. Germline CDR1 DFQATT, CDR2 SNEGSKA (reference sequence). This CDR3 reads CSARDREANTF. For the CDR3, the DNA is TGCAGTGCTAGAGATCGGGAGGCCAACACCTTC.